Below, 14 T cell receptor beta chains from the same sample are listed, as sequenced in a study of T cells in Graves' hyperthyroidism and ophthalmopathy. The source material, RNA transcripts, was used to amplify TCR beta CDR3 regions. First-round RT-PCR of the TCR CDR3 relied on the HTBI primer set. MiXCR was run by TCRdb on the multiplex PCR reads, yielding one entry per CDR3 protein. This sample has fewer than 850,000 distinct CDR3 sequences, with 17% found just once. Sequencing used blood. All receptors derive from a man aged 45-60 years with Graves' hyperthyroidism.

This sequence joins TRBV4-1 and TRBJ2-7; D might be TRBD1 (7 bases). Germline V lookup: CDR1 MGHRA, CDR2 YSYEKL. CDR3 length equals 16 residues. V lost 3 bases to trimming and J lost 5 bases, with 20 bases between them. The CDR3, as DNA: TGCGCCAGCAGCCAGGGTTGGAAGACAGGGAGGAACGAGCAGTACTTC. Translation: CASSQGWKTGRNEQYF.

This clonotype was picked up many times. The rearrangement joins TRBV28 to TRBJ2-3; D perhaps matches TRBD2 (5 bases). In germline, CDR1 is MDHEN, CDR2 SYDVKM. The CDR3 contains 17 residues. Trimming left V 6 bases short and J 5 bases short, with 24 bases between. The CDR3 here is CASSPPGGRPLVDTQYF. The CDR3 DNA is TGTGCCAGCAGCCCACCCGGCGGGCGCCCCTTGGTAGATACGCAGTATTTT.

On this clonotype: The junction differs from germline at one of its ends, possibly a read error. This chain joins TRBV7-8 and TRBJ2-7; 12 bases are a match to TRBD2. Germline values: CDR1 SGHVS, CDR2 FQNEAQ. This CDR3 has 17 residues. The CDR3 is CASSQANLAGGGFDQYF. CDR3 DNA sequence: TGCGCCAGCAGCCAAGCTAATCTAGCGGGAGGGGGTTTCGATCAGTACTTC. Drawing the rest from reference TRBV7-8 and TRBJ2-7, the complete variable domain is GAGVSQSPRYKVAKRGQDVALRCDPISGHVSLFWYQQALGQGPEFLTYFQNEAQLDKSGLPSDRFFAERPEGSVSTLKIQRTQQEDSAVYLCASSQANLAGGGFDQYFGPGTRLTVT.

In this sample, this clonotype turned up many times. The chain uses TRBV7-2 and TRBJ2-3; TRBD1 might be the D (6 bases). The V gene lost 3 bases and the J gene lost 2 bases, with 12 bases spanning the gap. Germline V gene data show CDR1 as SGHTA and CDR2 as FQGNSA. The CDR3 totals 15 residues. The CDR3 DNA follows: TGTGCCAGCAGCTTTGTTGAGGGGGTCACAGATACGCAGTATTTT. Translation: CASSFVEGVTDTQYF.

The CDR3 spells CASSISSAYNEQFF. The CDR3 nucleotides are TGTGCCAGTTCAATCTCATCTGCCTACAATGAGCAGTTCTTC. The chain uses TRBV7-3 and TRBJ2-1, with D unclear. Germline CDR1 and CDR2: SGHTA and FQGTGA. V was cut by 9 bases and J by 2 bases, with 14 bases left in between. This CDR3 has 14 amino acids. The full variable domain, completed using reference TRBV7-3 and TRBJ2-1, is GAGVSQTPSNKVTEKGKYVELRCDPISGHTALYWYRQSLGQGPEFLIYFQGTGAADDSGLPNDRFFAVRPEGSVSTLKIQRTERGDSAVYLCASSISSAYNEQFFGPGTRLTVL.

As to this clonotype: The likely explanation is a read error, given a far larger clone one base away. The V call is TRBV27, the J call TRBJ2-1; D unresolved. The CDR3 covers 11 residues. V gave up 4 bases and J gave up 3 bases, with 1 base separating them. The germline V gene has CDR1 MNHEY and CDR2 SMNVEV (reference sequence). This CDR3 is CASSCYNEQFF. In nucleotides, the CDR3 is TGTGCCAGCAGTTGCTACAATGAGCAGTTCTTC.

V is TRBV19 and J is TRBJ1-5; a possible D gene is TRBD1 (6 bases). Germline V CDR1 and CDR2: LNHDA, SQIVND (reference sequence). Trimming took off 6 bases at V and 7 bases at J, with 13 bases between the two ends. The CDR3 loop spans 13 amino acids. In DNA form, the CDR3 reads TGTGCCAGTAGATCCGACAGGACCCAGCCCCAGCATTTT. Translation gives CASRSDRTQPQHF.

Only a few counts were recorded for this clonotype. This rearrangement joins TRBV19 to TRBJ2-2; 7 nucleotides align to TRBD1. Per germline, CDR1 LNHDA and CDR2 SQIVND (reference sequence). The CDR3 has 15 amino acids. V shed 6 bases and J 1 base; nucleotides not matched to a gene: 5. The chain's CDR3 is CASRGQLLNTGELFF. DNA for the CDR3: TGTGCCAGTAGGGGACAGCTTTTGAACACCGGGGAGCTGTTTTTT.

The chain couples TRBV20-1 to TRBJ2-2; possibly TRBD1 for D (6 bases). There are 14 residues in the CDR3. Germline assignment: CDR1 DFQATT and CDR2 SNEGSKA (reference sequence). The V end was cut by 0 bases, the J end by 6 bases, with 11 bases between. The CDR3 nucleotides are TGCAGTGCTAGAGAATTAGGGGGAGCCGGGGAGCTGTTTTTT. Residues: CSARELGGAGELFF.

The gene calls are TRBV29-1 and TRBJ1-4; D unresolved. The ends were cut back, 4 bases at V and 0 bases at J, with 9 bases in the middle. Germline CDR1 reads SQVTM; CDR2 reads ANQGSEA. The length of the CDR3 is 14 residues. CDR3 nucleotides: TGCAGCGTTGGGACGGAAGCAACTAATGAAAAACTGTTTTTT. It translates to CSVGTEATNEKLFF. Complete variable domain (other parts from reference TRBV29-1 and TRBJ1-4): SAVISQKPSRDICQRGTSLTIQCQVDSQVTMMFWYRQQPGQSLTLIATANQGSEATYESGFVIDKFPISRPNLTFSTLTVSNMSPEDSSIYLCSVGTEATNEKLFFGSGTQLSVL.

There are a few counts of this clonotype. V usage is TRBV10-2 and J usage is TRBJ2-5; D unresolved. Germline V gene sequence: CDR1 WSHSY, CDR2 SAAADI. Trimming cost V 10 bases and J 5 bases, with 11 bases left between them. The length of the CDR3 is 11 residues. CDR3 DNA sequence: TGCGCCACCCTCGACGGGGAGACCCAGTACTTC. Its translation is CATLDGETQYF.

This sequence joins TRBV2 and TRBJ2-1; 9 bases match TRBD2. CDR3 length: 15 amino acids. V lost 6 bases and J lost 0; bases outside the gene matches: 3. CDR1 and CDR2 (germline): SNHLY, FYNNEI. The CDR3 spells CASRVSGSSYNEQFF. Written as DNA, the CDR3 is TGTGCCAGCAGAGTTAGCGGGAGCTCCTACAATGAGCAGTTCTTC.

The V gene is TRBV4-1, the J gene TRBJ1-1; weak D call: TRBD1 (5 bases). The germline V gene encodes CDR1 MGHRA and CDR2 YSYEKL. The CDR3 is 15 residues long. Trimming took off 1 base at V and 0 bases at J, with 9 bases between the two ends. The CDR3 spells CASSQVRDLNTEAFF. CDR3 coding DNA: TGCGCCAGCAGCCAAGTCAGGGATTTGAACACTGAAGCTTTCTTT.

This clonotype showed up just a few times. This rearrangement joins TRBV5-1 to TRBJ2-7, with a weak D call TRBD1 (6 bases). The CDR3 length is 14 residues. With 2 bases removed from V and 5 bases from J, the gap between germline ends came to 14 bases. CDR1 and CDR2 from the germline V gene are SGHRS and YFSETQ. CDR3 loop: CASSFRDTWNEQYF. The CDR3 DNA follows: TGCGCCAGCAGCTTCCGGGACACATGGAACGAGCAGTACTTC.